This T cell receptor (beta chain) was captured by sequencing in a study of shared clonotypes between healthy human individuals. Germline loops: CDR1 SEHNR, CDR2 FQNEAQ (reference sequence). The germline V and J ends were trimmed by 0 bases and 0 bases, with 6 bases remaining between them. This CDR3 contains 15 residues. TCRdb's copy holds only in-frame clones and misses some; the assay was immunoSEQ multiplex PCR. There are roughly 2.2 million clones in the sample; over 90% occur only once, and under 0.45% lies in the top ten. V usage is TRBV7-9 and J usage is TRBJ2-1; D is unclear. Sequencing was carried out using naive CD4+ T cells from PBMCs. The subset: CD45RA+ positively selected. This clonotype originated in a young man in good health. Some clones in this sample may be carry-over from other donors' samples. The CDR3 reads CASSLALPSYNEQFF. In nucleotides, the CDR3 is TGTGCCAGCAGCTTAGCCTTGCCCTCCTACAATGAGCAGTTCTTC. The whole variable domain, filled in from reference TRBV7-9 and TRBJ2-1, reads DTGVSQNPRHKITKRGQNVTFRCDPISEHNRLYWYRQTLGQGPEFLTYFQNEAQLEKSRLLSDRFSAERPKGSFSTLEIQRTEQGDSAMYLCASSLALPSYNEQFFGPGTRLTVL.